The clone carrying this TCR beta chain was seen only a few times. With V trimmed by 7 bases and J by 3 bases, 4 bases remained unmatched. The CDR3 length is 12 residues. CDR1 and CDR2 (germline): SQVTM, ANQGSEA. These data originate in a study of beta chain features in type 1 diabetes. What was sequenced were expressed TCRB transcripts, since all of the isolated RNA had been reverse transcribed. Some clones are missing from TCRdb's copy, which holds only in-frame ones; the method was immunoSEQ multiplex PCR. Of 240,000 or so clones detected, 68% appear once; the ten largest clones hold around 0.05%. The chain links TRBV29-1 to TRBJ2-7; 9 bases align to TRBD1. The sequencing sample was made of naive CD4+ T cells from blood. The sequence came from a man younger than 45 in good health. The CDR3 here is CSGGTGYYEQYF. CDR3 coding DNA: TGCAGCGGTGGGACAGGGTACTACGAGCAGTACTTC.